Ten or more counts support the clone carrying this TCR beta chain. Its specificity is not known. Little can be read into the size of this beta chain, an off-target read in a library designed for alpha chains. V was cut by 0 bases and J by 12 bases, with 12 bases left in between. CDR1 is GTSNPN, CDR2 SVGIG, per germline (reference sequence). The CDR3 totals 12 residues. The data were obtained in a study of spatial heterogeneity in lung cancer. Findings and caveats of the study: Estimates put coverage of tumor T cells roughly 6.9% for alpha and about 14% for beta chains. The number of expanded tumor alpha and beta chains correlated with mutation number.

The library protocol tagged each TCR cDNA with a unique molecular identifier. A single record per CDR3 protein comes from TCRdb applying MiXCR to the 5' RACE reads. The sample contains thousands of distinct CDR3 sequences, roughly 5.8% of which appear only once. Noted time point: sample taken at primary tumor resection. The donors were more than 70 patients with non-small cell lung cancer that was early-stage and untreated. Whole RNA, which was extracted from tumor, nontumor lung tissue or frozen PBMC, was sequenced without any cell sorting. The TCR originated in a male donor with early-stage non-small cell lung cancer. The chain employs TRBV30 and TRBJ2-1; a weak D match, TRBD2 (5 bases). The starting material was lung tumor tissue, obtained at surgery. CDR3 protein: CAWSVRGWGQFF. The CDR3, as DNA: TGTGCCTGGAGTGTTAGAGGGTGGGGGCAGTTCTTC.